The clone carrying this T cell receptor beta chain was recorded a few times. What it binds is unknown. Germline V CDR1 and CDR2: MNHEY, SMNVEV (reference sequence). The CDR3 covers 14 residues. The germline V and J ends were trimmed by 4 bases and 7 bases, with 11 bases remaining between them. This sample was taken from a study of T cell repertoires in cytomegalovirus infection. TCRdb ran MiXCR on the reads and lists one entry per CDR3 protein. The table includes about 78,000 distinct CDR3 sequences, approximately 42% detected once. The sequence was obtained from a human donor in good health (CMV status not recorded). Some clones in this sample may be carry-over from other donors' samples. This rearrangement joins TRBV27 to TRBJ1-6, with D possibly matching TRBD1 (6 bases). The sample here was CD8+ T cells from cultured PBMCs, taken from culture after CMV antigen stimulation. Written as DNA, the CDR3 is TGTGCCAGCAGTTGGGGGCTTCACAATTCACCCCTCCACTTT. This encodes CASSWGLHNSPLHF.